This T cell receptor (beta chain) comes out of a study of blood T cell repertoires in COVID-19. The overall study: The study drew acute and convalescent COVID-19 samples from the United States, Italy and Spain. Sources were T cells, B-cell-depleted T cells, or PBMCs; the material itself was cDNA or gDNA.

Authors' analysis steps: For nucleated cells, counts were estimated from reference gene primer amplification. Generated by immunoSEQ multiplex PCR, the TCRdb table keeps only in-frame clones and is missing some. That table is the source of V, J and clone size, and D and trimming were worked out from the DNA. The sample carries fewer than 150,000 clones, roughly 80% recorded once. There are a few counts of this clone. This CDR3 has 15 amino acids. With 3 bases clipped from V and 2 bases from J, the junction kept 6 bases outside the gene matches. CDR1 and CDR2 from the germline V gene are SEHNR and FQNEAQ (reference sequence).

The source of this sequence is a man aged 55 to 69 who had recovered from COVID-19. The sequencing input was peripheral blood. The chain employs TRBV7-9 and TRBJ1-2; TRBD1 matches at 7 bases. This CDR3 is CASSFSRQGNYGYTF. CDR3 in DNA: TGTGCCAGCAGCTTTTCGCGACAGGGAAACTATGGCTACACCTTC.